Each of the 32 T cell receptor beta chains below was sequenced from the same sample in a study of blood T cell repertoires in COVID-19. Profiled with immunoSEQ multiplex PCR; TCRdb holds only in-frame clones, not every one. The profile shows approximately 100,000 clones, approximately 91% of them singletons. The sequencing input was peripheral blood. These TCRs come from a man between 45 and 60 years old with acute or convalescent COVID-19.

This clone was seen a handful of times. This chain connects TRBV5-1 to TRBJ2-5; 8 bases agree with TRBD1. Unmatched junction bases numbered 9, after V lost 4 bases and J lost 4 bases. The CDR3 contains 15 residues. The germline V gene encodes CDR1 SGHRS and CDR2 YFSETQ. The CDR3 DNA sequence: TGCGCCAGCAGCCCTCAGGGGGCGCGGGGAGAGACCCAGTACTTC. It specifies CASSPQGARGETQYF.

CDR3 region: CASSQGASGGSYEQYF. DNA of the CDR3: TGTGCCAGCAGCCAGGGGGCTAGCGGGGGGTCATACGAGCAGTACTTC. The chain uses TRBV3-1 (or the pseudogene TRBV3-2) and TRBJ2-7; TRBD2 matches at 11 bases. Germline assignment: CDR1 LGHDT and CDR2 YNNKEL (reference sequence). The trim removed 3 bases at V and 4 bases at J, leaving 8 bases unmatched. The CDR3 is 16 residues long.

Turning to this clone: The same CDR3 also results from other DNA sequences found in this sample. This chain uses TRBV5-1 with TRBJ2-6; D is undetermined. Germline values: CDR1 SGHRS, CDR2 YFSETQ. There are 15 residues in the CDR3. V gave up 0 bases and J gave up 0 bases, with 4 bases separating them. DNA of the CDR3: TGCGCCAGCAGCTTGGGGAGCTCTGGGGCCAACGTCCTGACTTTC. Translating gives CASSLGSSGANVLTF.

CDR3 nucleotides: TGTGCCAGCAGCCCGGCGGGCTATTCCTACAATGAGCAGTTCTTC. Its protein is CASSPAGYSYNEQFF. The genes are TRBV3-1 (or the pseudogene TRBV3-2) and TRBJ2-1; D is perhaps TRBD2 (5 bases). Trimming took 4 bases from V and 1 from J, leaving 11 bases between them. CDR1 and CDR2 from the germline V gene are LGHDT and YNNKEL (reference sequence). CDR3 size: 15 residues.

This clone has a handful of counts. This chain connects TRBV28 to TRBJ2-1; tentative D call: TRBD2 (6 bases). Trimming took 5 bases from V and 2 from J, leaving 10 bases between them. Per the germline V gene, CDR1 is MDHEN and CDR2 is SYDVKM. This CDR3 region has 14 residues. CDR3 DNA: TGTGCCAGCAGTGAGGCGGGGACCTACAATGAGCAGTTCTTC. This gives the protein CASSEAGTYNEQFF.

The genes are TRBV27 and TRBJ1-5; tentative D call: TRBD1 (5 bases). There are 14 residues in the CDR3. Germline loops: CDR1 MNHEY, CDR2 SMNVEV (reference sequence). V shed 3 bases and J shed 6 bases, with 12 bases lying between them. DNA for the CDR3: TGTGCCAGCAGTTTGTATCGGGGGGTTCAGCCCCAGCATTTT. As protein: CASSLYRGVQPQHF.

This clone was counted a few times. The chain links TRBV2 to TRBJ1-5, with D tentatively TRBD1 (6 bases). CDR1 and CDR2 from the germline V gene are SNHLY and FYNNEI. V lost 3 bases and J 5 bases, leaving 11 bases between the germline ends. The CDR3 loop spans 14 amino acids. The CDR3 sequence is CASSDRRGDQPQHF. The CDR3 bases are TGTGCCAGCAGTGACCGCAGGGGTGATCAGCCCCAGCATTTT.

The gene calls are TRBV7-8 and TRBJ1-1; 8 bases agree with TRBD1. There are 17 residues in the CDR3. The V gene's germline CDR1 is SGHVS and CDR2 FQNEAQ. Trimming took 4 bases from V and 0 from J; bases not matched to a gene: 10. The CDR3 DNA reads TGTGCCAGCAGCTCGAACATCGGGACAGGTCTGAACACTGAAGCTTTCTTT. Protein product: CASSSNIGTGLNTEAFF.

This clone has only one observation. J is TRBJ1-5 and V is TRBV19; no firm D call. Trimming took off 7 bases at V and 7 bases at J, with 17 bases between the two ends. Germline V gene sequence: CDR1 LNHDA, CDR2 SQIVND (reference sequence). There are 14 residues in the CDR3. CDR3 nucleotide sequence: TGTGCCAGTAAGTTTGCGGGATTACAGCAGCCCCAGCATTTT. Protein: CASKFAGLQQPQHF.

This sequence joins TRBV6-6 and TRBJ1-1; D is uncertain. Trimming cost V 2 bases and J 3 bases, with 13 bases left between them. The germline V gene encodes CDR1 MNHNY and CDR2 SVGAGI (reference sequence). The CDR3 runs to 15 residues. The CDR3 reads CASSYNPQRDTEAFF. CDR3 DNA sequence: TGTGCCAGCAGTTACAATCCACAGAGGGACACTGAAGCTTTCTTT.

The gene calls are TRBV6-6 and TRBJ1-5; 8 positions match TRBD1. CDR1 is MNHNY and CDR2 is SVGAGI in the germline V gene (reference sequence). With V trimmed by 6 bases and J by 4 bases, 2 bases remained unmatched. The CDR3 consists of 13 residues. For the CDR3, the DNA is TGTGCCAGCAGCCAGGGGGCAAATCAGCCCCAGCATTTT. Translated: CASSQGANQPQHF.

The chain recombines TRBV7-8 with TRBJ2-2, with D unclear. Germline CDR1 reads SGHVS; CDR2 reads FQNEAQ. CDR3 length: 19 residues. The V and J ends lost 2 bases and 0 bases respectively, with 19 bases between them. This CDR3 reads CASSLIRVGLMANTGELFF. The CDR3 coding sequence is TGTGCCAGCAGCTTAATTAGAGTTGGGCTCATGGCGAACACCGGGGAGCTGTTTTTT.

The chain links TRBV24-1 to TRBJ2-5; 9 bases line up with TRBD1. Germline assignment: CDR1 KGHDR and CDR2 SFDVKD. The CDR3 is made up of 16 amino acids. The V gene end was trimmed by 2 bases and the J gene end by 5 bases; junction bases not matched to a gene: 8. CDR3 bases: TGTGCCACCAGTGATTACCGACAGGGGGTAGGGGAGACCCAGTACTTC. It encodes CATSDYRQGVGETQYF.

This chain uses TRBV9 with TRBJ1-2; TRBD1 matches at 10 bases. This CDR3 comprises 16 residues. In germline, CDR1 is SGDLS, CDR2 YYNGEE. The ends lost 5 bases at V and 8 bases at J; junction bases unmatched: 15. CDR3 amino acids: CASSERSDRGQLGYTF. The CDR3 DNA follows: TGTGCCAGCAGTGAGAGATCTGACAGGGGGCAATTGGGCTACACCTTC.

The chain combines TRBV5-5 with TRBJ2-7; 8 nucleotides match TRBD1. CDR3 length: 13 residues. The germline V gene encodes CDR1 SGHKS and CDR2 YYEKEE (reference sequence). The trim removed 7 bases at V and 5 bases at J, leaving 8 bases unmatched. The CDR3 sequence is CASGGSGGDEQYF. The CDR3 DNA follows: TGTGCCAGCGGCGGTTCAGGGGGCGACGAGCAGTACTTC.

CDR3 region: CASSLGLRGQRYGYTF. The CDR3 DNA is TGTGCCAGCAGCTTAGGGTTGCGGGGGCAGCGCTATGGCTACACCTTC. V gene TRBV11-2 combines with J gene TRBJ1-2; D might be TRBD1 (6 bases). This CDR3 spans 16 amino acids. The V gene lost 1 base and the J gene lost 4 bases, with 16 bases spanning the gap. Germline CDR1 and CDR2: SGHAT and FQNNGV.

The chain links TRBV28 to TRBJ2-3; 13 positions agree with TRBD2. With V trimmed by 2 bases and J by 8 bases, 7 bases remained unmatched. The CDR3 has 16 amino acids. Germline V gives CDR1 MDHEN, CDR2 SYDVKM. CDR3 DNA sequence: TGTGCCAGCAGTTTAGGGACTAGCGGGGCAGGACGTACGCAGTATTTT. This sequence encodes CASSLGTSGAGRTQYF.

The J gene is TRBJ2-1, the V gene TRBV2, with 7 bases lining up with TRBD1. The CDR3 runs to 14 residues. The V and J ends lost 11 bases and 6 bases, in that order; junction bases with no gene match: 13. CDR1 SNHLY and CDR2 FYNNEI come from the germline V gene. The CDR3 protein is CAEGRQGPLNEQFF. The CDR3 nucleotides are TGTGCCGAGGGAAGACAGGGCCCCCTCAATGAGCAGTTCTTC.

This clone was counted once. In nucleotides, the CDR3 is TGTGCCAGCAGCCAAGATCCCCACAAACTAGCGGGGGGGAATGAGCAGTTCTTC. Encoded protein: CASSQDPHKLAGGNEQFF. This chain links TRBV4-2 with TRBJ2-1; 13 bases agree with TRBD2. The CDR3 is made up of 18 amino acids. Germline trimming cut 0 bases from V and 7 bases from J; bases unmatched to any gene: 9. Germline lookup yields CDR1 LGHNA and CDR2 YNFKEQ.

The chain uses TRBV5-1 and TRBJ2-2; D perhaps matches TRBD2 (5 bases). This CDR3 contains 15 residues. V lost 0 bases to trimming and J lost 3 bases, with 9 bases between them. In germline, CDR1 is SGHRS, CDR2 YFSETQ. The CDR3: CASSLVDGDTGELFF. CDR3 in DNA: TGCGCCAGCAGCTTGGTAGACGGGGACACCGGGGAGCTGTTTTTT.

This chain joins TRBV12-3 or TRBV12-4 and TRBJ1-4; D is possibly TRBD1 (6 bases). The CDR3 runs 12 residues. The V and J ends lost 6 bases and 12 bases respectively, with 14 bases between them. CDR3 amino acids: CASRYRQAELFF. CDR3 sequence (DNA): TGTGCCAGCAGATATAGACAGGCAGAACTGTTTTTT.

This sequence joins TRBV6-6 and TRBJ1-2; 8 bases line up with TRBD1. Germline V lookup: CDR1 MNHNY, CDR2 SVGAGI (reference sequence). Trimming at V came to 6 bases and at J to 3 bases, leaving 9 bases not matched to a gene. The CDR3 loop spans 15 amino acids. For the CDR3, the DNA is TGTGCCAGCAGACCGACAGGGGCGAGGGACTATGGCTACACCTTC. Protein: CASRPTGARDYGYTF.

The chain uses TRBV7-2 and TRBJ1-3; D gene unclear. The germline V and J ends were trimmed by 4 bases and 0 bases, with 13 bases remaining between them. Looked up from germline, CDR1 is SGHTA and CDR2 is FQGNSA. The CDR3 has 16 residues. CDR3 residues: CASSSPGRDSGNTIYF. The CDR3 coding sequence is TGTGCCAGCAGCTCTCCTGGGCGAGACTCTGGAAACACCATATATTTT.

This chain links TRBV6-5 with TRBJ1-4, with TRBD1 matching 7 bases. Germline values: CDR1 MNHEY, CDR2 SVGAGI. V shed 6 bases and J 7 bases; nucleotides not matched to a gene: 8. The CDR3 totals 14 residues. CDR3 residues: CASSPRDSSEKLFF. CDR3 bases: TGTGCCAGCAGCCCCCGGGACAGTAGTGAAAAACTGTTTTTT.

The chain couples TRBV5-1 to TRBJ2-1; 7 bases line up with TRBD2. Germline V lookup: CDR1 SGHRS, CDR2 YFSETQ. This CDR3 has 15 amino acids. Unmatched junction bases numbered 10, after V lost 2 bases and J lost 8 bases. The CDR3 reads CASSLAGRPVDEQFF. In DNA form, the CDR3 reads TGCGCCAGCAGCTTAGCGGGGCGGCCGGTAGATGAGCAGTTCTTC. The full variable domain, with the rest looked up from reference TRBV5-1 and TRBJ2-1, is KAGVTQTPRYLIKTRGQQVTLSCSPISGHRSVSWYQQTPGQGLQFLFEYFSETQRNKGNFPGRFSGRQFSNSRSEMNVSTLELGDSALYLCASSLAGRPVDEQFFGPGTRLTVL.

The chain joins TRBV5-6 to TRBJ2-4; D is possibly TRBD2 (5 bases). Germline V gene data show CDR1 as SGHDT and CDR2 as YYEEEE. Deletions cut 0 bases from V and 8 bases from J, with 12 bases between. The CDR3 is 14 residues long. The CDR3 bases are TGTGCCAGCAGCTTGGAGGGTAACGGGGACATTCAGTACTTC. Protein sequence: CASSLEGNGDIQYF.

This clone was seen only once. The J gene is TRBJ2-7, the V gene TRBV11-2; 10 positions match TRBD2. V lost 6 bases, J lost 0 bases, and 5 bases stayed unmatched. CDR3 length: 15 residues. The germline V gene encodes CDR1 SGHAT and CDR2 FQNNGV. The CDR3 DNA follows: TGTGCCAGCAGTCTCGGACTAGCGGCCTCCTACGAGCAGTACTTC. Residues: CASSLGLAASYEQYF.

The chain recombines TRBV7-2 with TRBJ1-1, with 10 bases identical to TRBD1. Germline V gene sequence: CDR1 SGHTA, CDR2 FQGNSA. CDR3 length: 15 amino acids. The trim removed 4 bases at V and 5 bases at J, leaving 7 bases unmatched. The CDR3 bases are TGTGCCAGCAGCTCCCGGGACAGGGGACGGACTGAAGCTTTCTTT. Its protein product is CASSSRDRGRTEAFF.

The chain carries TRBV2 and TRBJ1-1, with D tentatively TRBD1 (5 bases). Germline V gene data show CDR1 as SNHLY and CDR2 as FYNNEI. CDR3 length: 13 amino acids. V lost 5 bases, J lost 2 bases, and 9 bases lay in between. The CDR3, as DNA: TGTGCCAGCAGTAGTCAGGGCAACACTGAAGCTTTCTTT. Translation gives CASSSQGNTEAFF. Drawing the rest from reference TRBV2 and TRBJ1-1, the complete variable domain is EPEVTQTPSHQVTQMGQEVILRCVPISNHLYFYWYRQILGQKVEFLVSFYNNEISEKSEIFDDQFSVERPDGSNFTLKIRSTKLEDSAMYFCASSSQGNTEAFFGQGTRLTVV.

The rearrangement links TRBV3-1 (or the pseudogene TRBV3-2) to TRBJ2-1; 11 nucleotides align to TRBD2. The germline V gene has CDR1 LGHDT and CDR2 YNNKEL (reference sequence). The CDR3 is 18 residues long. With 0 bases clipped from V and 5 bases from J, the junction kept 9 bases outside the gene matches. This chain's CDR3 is CASSQDLLAGAYHNEQFF. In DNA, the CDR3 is TGTGCCAGCAGCCAAGATCTACTAGCGGGGGCCTATCACAATGAGCAGTTCTTC.

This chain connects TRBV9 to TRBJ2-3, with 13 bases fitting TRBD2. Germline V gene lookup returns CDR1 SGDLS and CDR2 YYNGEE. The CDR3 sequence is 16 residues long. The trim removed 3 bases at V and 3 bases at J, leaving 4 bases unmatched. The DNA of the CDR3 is TGTGCCAGCAGCGAGAGACTAGCGGGGGGAACAGATACGCAGTATTTT. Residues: CASSERLAGGTDTQYF. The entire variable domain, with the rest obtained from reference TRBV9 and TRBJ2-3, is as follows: DSGVTQTPKHLITATGQRVTLRCSPRSGDLSVYWYQQSLDQGLQFLIQYYNGEERAKGNILERFSAQQFPDLHSELNLSSLELGDSALYFCASSERLAGGTDTQYFGPGTRLTVL.

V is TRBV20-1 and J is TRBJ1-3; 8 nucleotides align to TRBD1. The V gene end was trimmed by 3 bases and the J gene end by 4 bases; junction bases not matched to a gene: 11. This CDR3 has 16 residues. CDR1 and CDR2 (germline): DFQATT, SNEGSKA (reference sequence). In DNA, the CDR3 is TGCAGTGCTAGTGGTCCTCAGGGGGCGTGGGGAAACACCATATATTTT. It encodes CSASGPQGAWGNTIYF.